This T cell receptor (beta chain) was documented in a study of blood T cell repertoires in COVID-19. Sequencing used immunoSEQ multiplex PCR; TCRdb keeps in-frame clones, though not all of them. Altogether around 300,000 clones are present, approximately 90% being singletons, with the ten largest covering nearly 7%. Enrolment of Seattle patients took place during active infection, and they were followed longitudinally. The sample taken for sequencing was peripheral blood. The sequence derives from a woman in her 30s with COVID-19, enrolled during active disease.

The CDR3 loop is CASSLQGAQFF. In nucleotides, the CDR3 is TGTGCCAGCAGTTTACAGGGGGCCCAGTTCTTC. V gene TRBV6-2 or TRBV6-3 combines with J gene TRBJ2-1; the match to TRBD1 covers 9 bases. Germline V gives CDR1 MNHEY, CDR2 SVGEGT. Unmatched junction bases numbered 2, after V lost 4 bases and J lost 13 bases. CDR3 length equals 11 residues.